This TCR beta chain was sequenced for a study of T cells in Graves' hyperthyroidism and ophthalmopathy (dated by TCRdb to about 2019). As for the study more broadly: Peripheral blood samples were taken at the time of initial diagnosis, prior to any treatment. TCR V-J signatures able to tell the groups apart were searched for in a discovery cohort of 90 to 100 patients, of whom 43 had Graves' ophthalmopathy and about 60 had stable Graves' hyperthyroidism. Prospective prediction of ophthalmopathy was tested in an independent validation cohort consisting of some 20 hyperthyroidism patients and approximately 16 patients who later progressed to ophthalmopathy. For training and testing, the 100 or so patients in the discovery cohort were randomly divided in a 7:3 ratio. In addition, the study compared T-cell repertoires in thyroid tissue and in blood from roughly 6 Graves' hyperthyroidism patients. Following sampling, methimazole starting at 30 mg daily was given to hyperthyroidism patients, and high-dose intravenous methylprednisolone was given to ophthalmopathy patients. The paper reports TCR Vbeta CDR3 sequencing of 140 or so peripheral blood samples: approximately 41 ophthalmopathy, under 85 hyperthyroidism and around 17 progressor patients.

Stable Graves' hyperthyroidism was defined as no progression to ophthalmopathy during 18 months of follow-up. Hyperthyroidism patients were newly diagnosed, with disease duration under 2 months, and aged 18 to 65 years. Exclusion was applied to patients with uncontrolled infections, other autoimmune diseases, pregnancy or lactation. Diagnoses were established on the basis of clinical symptoms, serum thyroxine and TRAb, thyroid ultrasound, and orbital computed tomography. PBMCs were separated from roughly 10 ml of fresh peripheral blood using Ficoll-Paque density gradient centrifugation. Total RNA was extracted using Trizol reagent, and RNA quality was assessed on an Agilent 2100 Bioanalyzer. The research as a whole found: Ophthalmopathy was separated from stable hyperthyroidism by a 13 V-J signature model, with around 90% sensitivity and about 81% specificity obtained in cross-validation and 80%/75% obtained in testing. Most expanded thyroid clonotypes (frequency above 0.001) were also detected in blood, suggesting blood repertoires may reflect thyroid immune responses. Sample size was not statistically predetermined, and blinding of investigators to group allocation was not performed. In validation, the model predicted progression to ophthalmopathy a median of roughly six months before onset, with roughly 71% sensitivity and about 72% specificity.

From the cysteine through the phenylalanine, the CDR3 covers 12 amino acids. The retained sequence is limited to the CDR3, 36 bases, with the frame set at the first base. Trimming costs V 7 bases and J 6 bases, and their ends lie 11 bases apart. The germline V gene gives CDR1 as SGHNT and CDR2 as YENEEA. The TCR beta CDR3 regions were amplified from RNA transcripts. For the first round of RT-PCR on the TCR CDR3, the HTBI primer set was used together with the Qiagen OneStep RT-PCR kit. Libraries were constructed in a second round of multiplex PCR, after which size selection and purification were performed. Libraries were sequenced paired-end with 100 bp reads on an Illumina HiSeq2000. In the original analysis: SOAPnuke was used to process the raw data, with reads discarded if the reads contained adapters or uncalled bases, had a mean Phred below 15, or lacked an exact constant-primer or identifier match. High-quality paired reads were merged with COPE v1.2.5, and unique nucleotide sequences were defined as clonotypes. MiTCR v1.1 was used to align the clonotypes against IMGT TRBV, TRBD and TRBJ reference segments. The analysis included only V-J combinations with a frequency above 0.0001, which together covered 98% to 99.2% of the repertoires. The TCS score was defined as the ratio of F50 (clonal expansion) to E x V (chaos), calculated using BLOSUM62-based TCRdist between CDR3 peptides within each V-J. Welch's t-statistics and random forest reduced 514 V-J features to some 14, which were used in a naive Bayes classifier (R e1071). TCRdb passed the public sequencing reads through fastp at Q25 and MiXCR, retaining productive beta sequences. CDR3 protein duplicates are merged, each entry listing the most common genes and DNA. TCRdb's processing, not the authors', yielded these V and J calls. The sample includes approximately 360,000 distinct CDR3 sequences, with 25% observed a single time. The top ten constitute around 70% of the sample.

This clonotype was counted once. The clone's antigen remains unknown. Base-call qualities are not available, and no considerably larger clone is one nucleotide away. Evidence from a single read is weak. Input material: blood. The receptor comes from a man aged 45 to 65 with Graves' hyperthyroidism. The chain was built from TRBV11-3 and TRBJ2-3; no D gene is confidently identified. CDR3 loop: CASTPQTDTQYF. The base sequence is TGTGCCAGCACCCCCCAAACGGATACGCAGTATTTT.